A selection of T cell receptor beta chains follows, all from one sample in a study of Ad26.COV2.S vaccination and SARS-CoV-2 variants. TCRdb's table, derived via immunoSEQ multiplex PCR, lists solely in-frame clones and lacks some. The sample has under 400,000 clones, around 87% seen once; the top ten hold around 3.5%. The specimen comprised peripheral blood, sampled in a trial of Ad26.COV2.S vaccine versus placebo. Every receptor here comes from a person aged 18-60 years who received the Ad26.COV2.S COVID-19 vaccine or a placebo. The conserved cysteine and the conserved F or W are not part of the CDR3 here. Each record gives: CDR3 length, V gene, CDR3 protein.

14 TRBV15 ATSREDRRLSEKLF
16 TRBV18 ASSQQFRTGMGNQPQH
13 TRBV7-9 ASSSTPPGVNEQF
13 TRBV18 ASSPVSGNTGELF
12 TRBV5-1 ASSYEHMNTEAF
10 TRBV27 ASSTGNYGYT
9 TRBV19 ASISSYGYT
13 TRBV10-3 AISEQGQRIETQY
14 TRBV19 ASSIAETNPNTEAF
12 TRBV25-1 ASSERTAPYEQY
14 TRBV2 ASRVEGGLNTGELF
13 TRBV18 ASSPHRPGGTEAF
15 TRBV4-1 ASSEWDRSTPNYGYT
12 TRBV5-4 ASSPLGGNYGYT
12 TRBV21-1 ASSKEDRSYEQY
12 TRBV9 ASSIGQGSYEQY
14 TRBV11-2 ASSQRIAGEANEQF
12 TRBV6-1 ASRDRGARTEAF
12 TRBV10-3 AIKVWDSGNTIY
14 TRBV3-1/TRBV3-2 ASSQAPTDLTYEQY
13 TRBV3-1/TRBV3-2 ASSQVGLSTDTQY
13 TRBV7-2 ASSLGGTSSYEQY
14 TRBV10-3 AIFAGGRGANYGYT
12 TRBV7-9 ASSGDFKTYEQY
16 TRBV5-1 ASSMLPGQGGSGYGYT
10 TRBV3-1/TRBV3-2 ASSRGNQPQH
13 TRBV7-2 ASSSSGTIQETQY
11 TRBV30 AWSVKGARWQY
11 TRBV7-3 ASSPSGPYEQY
11 TRBV12-3/TRBV12-4 ASSYSGANVLT
10 TRBV15 ATSTHTDTQY
13 TRBV30 AWSVLAGGADEQF
12 TRBV10-3 ATAGRDTDYGYT
12 TRBV7-9 ASSYGPNTGELF
10 TRBV19 ASSLRTDTQY
20 TRBV5-1 AGSLYLEGLAEPLGSYNEQF
14 TRBV5-4 ASSFPRSNADYGYT
11 TRBV6-5 ASRGGVWYEQY
13 TRBV4-1 ASSQDGGRGNTIY
13 TRBV14 ASSPWGGSYNEQF
12 TRBV2 ASRVVQGATGYT
13 TRBV11-1 ASSPRGMQGDTQY
11 TRBV6-5 ASSYGANSPLH
13 TRBV9 ASSPGTGGAYEQY
13 TRBV10-2 ASRPSGVRYNEQF
14 TRBV5-1 ASSLNIVSSTDTQY
11 TRBV5-1 ASSVRNSYEQY
11 TRBV29-1 SVPRAGRASYT
9 TRBV5-6 ASSLDYEQY